The 15 T cell receptor beta chains below all came from one sample that was sequenced in a study of blood T cell repertoires in COVID-19. Clones were read by immunoSEQ multiplex PCR, and TCRdb kept only the in-frame ones, dropping some. The sample records over 85,000 clones, 80% to 95% being singletons. Sequenced sample: peripheral blood. The receptors stem from a woman aged 50 to 60 with COVID-19, enrolled during active disease.

This clone was detected once. The J gene is TRBJ1-1, the V gene TRBV10-1; the match to TRBD1 covers 8 bases. Trimming took 1 base from V and 2 from J; bases not matched to a gene: 3. The germline V gene has CDR1 WNHNN and CDR2 SYGVQD (reference sequence). The CDR3 extends over 15 amino acids. The CDR3 protein is CASSEYRGTNTEAFF. CDR3 nucleotide sequence: TGCGCCAGCAGTGAGTACAGGGGGACCAACACTGAAGCTTTCTTT.

This clone was seen a few times. V usage is TRBV7-9 and J usage is TRBJ1-6; a possible D gene is TRBD1 (5 bases). The CDR3 loop spans 15 amino acids. Germline CDR1 is SEHNR and CDR2 is FQNEAQ (reference sequence). V was shortened by 0 bases and J by 13 bases, with 16 bases between the two germline ends. The CDR3 sequence: CASSLATAWGVPLHF. Written as DNA, the CDR3 is TGTGCCAGCAGCTTAGCGACAGCTTGGGGGGTCCCCCTCCACTTT. Combining the CDR3 with reference TRBV7-9 and TRBJ1-6 gives the whole variable domain DTGVSQNPRHKITKRGQNVTFRCDPISEHNRLYWYRQTLGQGPEFLTYFQNEAQLEKSRLLSDRFSAERPKGSFSTLEIQRTEQGDSAMYLCASSLATAWGVPLHFGNGTRLTVT.

The chain carries TRBV24-1 and TRBJ1-1; a possible D gene is TRBD1 (5 bases). CDR1 is KGHDR, CDR2 SFDVKD, per germline. V lost 8 bases and J lost 10, with 16 bases in between. This CDR3 contains 12 residues. The CDR3 loop is CATKGEDYRAFF. The CDR3 nucleotides read TGTGCCACCAAAGGGGAGGACTACAGAGCTTTCTTT.

V usage is TRBV9 and J usage is TRBJ2-1; TRBD1 might be the D (5 bases). Trimming stripped 0 bases from V and 5 bases from J, with 12 bases between. Germline CDR1 is SGDLS and CDR2 is YYNGEE. The CDR3 is 15 amino acids. The DNA of the CDR3 is TGTGCCAGCAGCGTAGCTGGTGGACACAACAATGAGCAGTTCTTC. Encoded protein: CASSVAGGHNNEQFF.

This chain joins TRBV30 and TRBJ1-2; tentative D call: TRBD1 (5 bases). The CDR3 spans 14 residues. The ends were cut back, 3 bases at V and 3 bases at J, with 14 bases in the middle. Germline V CDR1 and CDR2: GTSNPN, SVGIG (reference sequence). CDR3 sequence: CAWSQGIGDYGYTF. CDR3 coding DNA: TGTGCCTGGAGCCAGGGCATCGGTGACTATGGCTACACCTTC.

The chain links TRBV5-6 to TRBJ1-2; no firm D call. The V end lost 0 bases, the J end lost 8 bases, and 11 bases lay between the germline ends. The CDR3 is 13 amino acids. CDR1 SGHDT and CDR2 YYEEEE come from the germline V gene. CDR3 nucleotides: TGTGCCAGCAGCTTGGGCGGAGGGAACGGCTACACCTTC. Translation gives CASSLGGGNGYTF. The full variable domain, with the rest looked up from reference TRBV5-6 and TRBJ1-2, is DAGVTQSPTHLIKTRGQQVTLRCSPKSGHDTVSWYQQALGQGPQFIFQYYEEEERQRGNFPDRFSGHQFPNYSSELNVNALLLGDSALYLCASSLGGGNGYTFGSGTRLTVV.

Here the CDR3 reads CASKGQNTDTQYF. In DNA form, the CDR3 reads TGTGCCAGCAAGGGACAGAACACAGATACGCAGTATTTT. This chain joins TRBV6-4 and TRBJ2-3; 7 bases agree with TRBD1. The CDR3 has 13 residues. The germline V gene has CDR1 MRHNA and CDR2 SNTAGT. With V trimmed by 7 bases and J by 2 bases, 3 bases remained unmatched.

V and J are TRBV5-6 and TRBJ1-2; 10 nucleotides line up with TRBD1. J lost 2 bases, V lost 4 bases, and 8 bases had no gene match. Germline V gene lookup returns CDR1 SGHDT and CDR2 YYEEEE. The CDR3 spans 16 residues. The CDR3 DNA follows: TGTGCCAGCAGCGTTTCCGGGACAGGGGTGAACTATGGCTACACCTTC. Residues: CASSVSGTGVNYGYTF.

V is TRBV4-1 and J is TRBJ1-2; unclear D gene. The CDR3 is made up of 15 amino acids. V lost 5 bases, J lost 0 bases, and 13 bases lay in between. Germline assignment: CDR1 MGHRA and CDR2 YSYEKL. DNA of the CDR3: TGCGCCAGCAGCTCTCGACGGCTAGCTAACTATGGCTACACCTTC. As protein: CASSSRRLANYGYTF.

The V gene is TRBV6-2 or TRBV6-3, the J gene TRBJ1-5; TRBD1 matches at 8 bases. After removal of 4 bases from V and 2 bases from J, the junction contained 4 bases not matched to a gene. The CDR3 runs 15 residues. Per the germline V gene, CDR1 is MNHEY and CDR2 is SVGEGT. The CDR3 sequence is CASSWWGQGNQPQHF. CDR3 bases: TGTGCCAGCAGTTGGTGGGGACAGGGCAATCAGCCCCAGCATTTT.

The chain couples TRBV2 to TRBJ1-2, with 8 bases identical to TRBD1. With 10 bases clipped from V and 8 bases from J, the junction kept 12 bases outside the gene matches. Germline values: CDR1 SNHLY, CDR2 FYNNEI. CDR3 length: 13 residues. Here the CDR3 DNA reads TGTGCCACAACGAGACAGGGGTTGGGGGGCTACACCTTC. It translates to CATTRQGLGGYTF.

For this clone: This specimen includes other DNA sequences encoding the same CDR3. V usage is TRBV2 and J usage is TRBJ2-1; a possible D gene is TRBD2 (5 bases). V gave up 2 bases and J gave up 7 bases, with 6 bases separating them. This CDR3 spans 12 amino acids. From germline, CDR1 is SNHLY and CDR2 FYNNEI. CDR3 residues: CASSERGNEQFF. The CDR3 nucleotides are TGTGCCAGCAGTGAACGCGGGAATGAGCAGTTCTTC.

The chain is built from TRBV5-1 and TRBJ2-5, with 12 bases matching TRBD2. V was pared by 7 bases and J by 4 bases, with 8 bases of the junction left unmatched. From germline, CDR1 is SGHRS and CDR2 YFSETQ. The CDR3 is 15 amino acids. Here the CDR3 DNA reads TGCGCCAGCCATACTAGCGGGGGGCTCCCAGAGACCCAGTACTTC. Translating it yields CASHTSGGLPETQYF.

The chain recombines TRBV5-4 with TRBJ1-2, with TRBD1 matching over 8 bases. The germline V gene encodes CDR1 SGHNT and CDR2 YYREEE (reference sequence). There are 15 residues in the CDR3. V dropped 4 bases and J dropped 5; count of bases not matched to a gene: 10. The CDR3 spells CASSKRQGLLYGYTF. Here the CDR3 DNA reads TGTGCCAGCAGCAAACGACAGGGGTTACTTTATGGCTACACCTTC.

The sample holds one count of this clone. The chain is built from TRBV2 and TRBJ1-2, with TRBD1 identical over 7 bases. J was trimmed by 5 bases and V by 6 bases; bases with no gene match: 18. Germline lookup yields CDR1 SNHLY and CDR2 FYNNEI. The CDR3 sequence is 17 residues long. The DNA of the CDR3 is TGTGCCAGCAGCTGGAGGAGCTGGGACAGTCGAGCTTATGGCTACACCTTC. Translated, it gives CASSWRSWDSRAYGYTF.